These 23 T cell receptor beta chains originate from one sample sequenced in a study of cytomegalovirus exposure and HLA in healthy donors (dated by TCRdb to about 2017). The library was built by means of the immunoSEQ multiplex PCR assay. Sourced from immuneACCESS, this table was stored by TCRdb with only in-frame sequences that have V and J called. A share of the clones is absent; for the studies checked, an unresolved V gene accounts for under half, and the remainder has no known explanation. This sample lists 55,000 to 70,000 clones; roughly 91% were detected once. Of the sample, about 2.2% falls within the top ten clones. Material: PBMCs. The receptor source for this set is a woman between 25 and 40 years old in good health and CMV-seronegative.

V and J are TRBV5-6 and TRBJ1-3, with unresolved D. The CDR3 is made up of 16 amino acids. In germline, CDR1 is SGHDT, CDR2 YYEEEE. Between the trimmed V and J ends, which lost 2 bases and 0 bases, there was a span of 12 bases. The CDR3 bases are TGTGCCAGCAGCTTACGTGGTGCCAGCTCTGGAAACACCATATATTTT. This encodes CASSLRGASSGNTIYF.

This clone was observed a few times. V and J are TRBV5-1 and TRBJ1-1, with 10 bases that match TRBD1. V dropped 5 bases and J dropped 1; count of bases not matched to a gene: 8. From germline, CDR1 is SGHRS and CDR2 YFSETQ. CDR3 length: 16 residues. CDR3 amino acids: CASRSGTGDPNTEAFF. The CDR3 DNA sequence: TGCGCCAGCAGATCCGGGACAGGGGACCCGAACACTGAAGCTTTCTTT.

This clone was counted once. Here the CDR3 reads CASILTGGTQPQHF. In DNA form, the CDR3 reads TGTGCCAGCATCCTGACGGGGGGCACTCAGCCCCAGCATTTT. V is TRBV28 and J is TRBJ1-5; D possibly corresponds to TRBD1 (6 bases). Germline V gene data show CDR1 as MDHEN and CDR2 as SYDVKM. The CDR3 contains 14 residues. Between the trimmed V and J ends, which lost 7 bases and 6 bases, there was a span of 16 bases.

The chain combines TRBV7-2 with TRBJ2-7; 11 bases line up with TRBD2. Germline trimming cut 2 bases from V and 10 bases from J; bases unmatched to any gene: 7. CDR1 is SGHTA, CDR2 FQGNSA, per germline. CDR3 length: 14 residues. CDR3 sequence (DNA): TGTGCCAGCAGCTTACTAGCGGGAGGCGTTGATCAGTACTTC. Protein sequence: CASSLLAGGVDQYF.

The CDR3, as DNA: TGCGCCAGCAGCCAACCCGGGACAACCCTTTACAATGAGCAGTTCTTC. Its translation is CASSQPGTTLYNEQFF. The chain carries TRBV4-1 and TRBJ2-1; TRBD1 might be the D (6 bases). Trimming shortened V by 2 bases and J by 4 bases, and 15 bases separated the two germline ends. Germline values: CDR1 MGHRA, CDR2 YSYEKL. The CDR3 loop spans 16 amino acids.

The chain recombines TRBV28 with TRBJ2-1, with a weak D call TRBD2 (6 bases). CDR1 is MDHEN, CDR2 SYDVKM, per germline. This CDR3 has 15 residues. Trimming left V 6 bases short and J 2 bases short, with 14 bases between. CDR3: CASSPSGRAYNEQFF. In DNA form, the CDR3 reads TGTGCCAGCAGCCCAAGCGGGCGAGCCTACAATGAGCAGTTCTTC.

The CDR3 reads CASSPVLNTEAFF. CDR3 in DNA: TGTGCCAGCAGTCCCGTATTGAACACTGAAGCTTTCTTT. The rearrangement joins TRBV28 to TRBJ1-1; D remains unclear. Germline CDR1 MDHEN, CDR2 SYDVKM. The V end was cut by 5 bases, the J end by 0 bases, with 7 bases between. The CDR3 spans 13 residues. Full variable domain (missing parts from reference TRBV28 and TRBJ1-1): DVKVTQSSRYLVKRTGEKVFLECVQDMDHENMFWYRQDPGLGLRLIYFSYDVKMKEKGDIPEGYSVSREKKERFSLILESASTNQTSMYLCASSPVLNTEAFFGQGTRLTVV.

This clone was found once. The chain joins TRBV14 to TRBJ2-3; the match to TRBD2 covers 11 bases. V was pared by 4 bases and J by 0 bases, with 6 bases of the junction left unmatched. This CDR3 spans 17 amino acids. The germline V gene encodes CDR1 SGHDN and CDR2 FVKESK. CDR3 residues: CASSPHSGGGSTDTQYF. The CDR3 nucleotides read TGTGCCAGCAGCCCCCATAGCGGGGGGGGTAGCACAGATACGCAGTATTTT.

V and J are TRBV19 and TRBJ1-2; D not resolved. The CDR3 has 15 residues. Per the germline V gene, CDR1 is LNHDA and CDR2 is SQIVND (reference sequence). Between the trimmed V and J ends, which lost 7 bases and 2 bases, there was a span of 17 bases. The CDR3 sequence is CASNPSETLNYGYTF. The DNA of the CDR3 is TGTGCCAGTAACCCCAGCGAAACCTTAAACTATGGCTACACCTTC.

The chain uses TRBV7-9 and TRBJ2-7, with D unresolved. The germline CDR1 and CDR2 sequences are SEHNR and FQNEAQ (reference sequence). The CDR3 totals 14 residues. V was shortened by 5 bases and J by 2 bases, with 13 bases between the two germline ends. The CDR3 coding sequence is TGTGCCAGCAGCCCCCGACTTAATACCTACGAGCAGTACTTC. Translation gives CASSPRLNTYEQYF.

The CDR3 loop reads CASSGGDRVADGYTF. The CDR3 DNA sequence: TGTGCCAGCAGCGGAGGGGACAGGGTCGCCGATGGCTACACCTTC. This rearrangement joins TRBV9 to TRBJ1-2, with 9 bases identical to TRBD1. Germline V gives CDR1 SGDLS, CDR2 YYNGEE. The junction had 9 bases not matched to a gene; V was cut back by 3 bases and J by 6 bases. This CDR3 has 15 amino acids.

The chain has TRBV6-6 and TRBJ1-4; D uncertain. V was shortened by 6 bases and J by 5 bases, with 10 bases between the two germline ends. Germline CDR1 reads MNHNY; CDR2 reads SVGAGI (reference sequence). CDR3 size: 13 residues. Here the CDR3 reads CASRTSFNEKLFF. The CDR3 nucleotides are TGTGCCAGCAGAACAAGTTTCAATGAAAAACTGTTTTTT.

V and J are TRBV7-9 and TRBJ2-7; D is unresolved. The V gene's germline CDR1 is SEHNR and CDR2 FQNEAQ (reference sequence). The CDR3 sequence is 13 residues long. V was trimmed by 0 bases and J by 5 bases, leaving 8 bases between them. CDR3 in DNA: TGTGCCAGCAGCTTAGCCTTTACAGACGAGCAGTACTTC. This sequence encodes CASSLAFTDEQYF.

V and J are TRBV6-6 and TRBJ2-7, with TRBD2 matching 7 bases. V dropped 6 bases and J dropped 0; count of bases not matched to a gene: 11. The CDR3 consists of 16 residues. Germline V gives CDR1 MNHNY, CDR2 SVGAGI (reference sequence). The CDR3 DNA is TGTGCCAGCAGAACCGACCGTAGCGGGCGCTCCTACGAGCAGTACTTC. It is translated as CASRTDRSGRSYEQYF.

The CDR3 reads CASSLQAGSTDTQYF. CDR3 nucleotides: TGTGCCAGCAGCTTACAAGCGGGGAGCACAGATACGCAGTATTTT. This chain joins TRBV7-3 and TRBJ2-3; 7 bases fit TRBD2. Germline CDR1 and CDR2: SGHTA and FQGTGA. CDR3 length: 15 amino acids. Trimming at V came to 2 bases and at J to 0 bases, leaving 2 bases not matched to a gene.

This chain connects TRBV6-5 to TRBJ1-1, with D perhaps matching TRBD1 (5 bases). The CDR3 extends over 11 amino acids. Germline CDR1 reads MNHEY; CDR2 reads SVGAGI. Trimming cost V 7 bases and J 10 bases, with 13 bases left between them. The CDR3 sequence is CASTSRQGAFF. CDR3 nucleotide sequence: TGTGCCAGCACCAGCAGGCAGGGAGCTTTCTTT.

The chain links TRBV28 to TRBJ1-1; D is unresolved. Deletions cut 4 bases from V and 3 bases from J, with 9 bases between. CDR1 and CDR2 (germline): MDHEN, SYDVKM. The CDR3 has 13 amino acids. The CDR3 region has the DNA TGTGCCAGCAGTTCCCTATTGTACACTGAAGCTTTCTTT. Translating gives CASSSLLYTEAFF.

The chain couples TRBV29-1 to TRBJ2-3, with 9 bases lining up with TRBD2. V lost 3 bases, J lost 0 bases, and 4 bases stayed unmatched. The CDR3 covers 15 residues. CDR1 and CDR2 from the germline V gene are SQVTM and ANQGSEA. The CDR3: CSVDGGRGSTDTQYF. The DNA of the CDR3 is TGCAGCGTTGACGGCGGGAGGGGAAGCACAGATACGCAGTATTTT.

In nucleotides, the CDR3 is TGTGCCAGCAGCCCCCTCCTGACTAGCGGGAGGGCCCCCTCCTACAATGAGCAGTTCTTC. Its translation: CASSPLLTSGRAPSYNEQFF. The chain employs TRBV27 and TRBJ2-1, with 14 nucleotides matching TRBD2. Germline V gene lookup returns CDR1 MNHEY and CDR2 SMNVEV (reference sequence). CDR3 size: 20 residues. With V trimmed by 6 bases and J by 0 bases, 13 bases remained unmatched.

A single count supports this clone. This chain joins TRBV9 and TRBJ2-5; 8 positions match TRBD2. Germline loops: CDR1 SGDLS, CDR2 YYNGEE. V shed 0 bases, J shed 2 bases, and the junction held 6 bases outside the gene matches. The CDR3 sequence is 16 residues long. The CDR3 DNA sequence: TGTGCCAGCAGCGTAGGGGGGCTAGCGGGTCAAGAGACCCAGTACTTC. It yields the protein CASSVGGLAGQETQYF.

The CDR3, as DNA: TGTGCCAGTAGTAACGGACTAGCGTTGAGCTCCTACGAGCAGTACTTC. Residues: CASSNGLALSSYEQYF. The rearrangement joins TRBV19 to TRBJ2-7; 9 bases align to TRBD2. The CDR3 totals 16 residues. Germline trimming cut 4 bases from V and 0 bases from J; bases unmatched to any gene: 7. Germline V gives CDR1 LNHDA, CDR2 SQIVND (reference sequence).

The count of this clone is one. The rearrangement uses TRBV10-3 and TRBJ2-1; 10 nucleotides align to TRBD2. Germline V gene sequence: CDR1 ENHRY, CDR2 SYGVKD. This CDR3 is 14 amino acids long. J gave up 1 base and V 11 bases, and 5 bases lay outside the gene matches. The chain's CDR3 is CASSSGSSYNEQFF. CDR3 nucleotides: TGTGCCTCCTCTAGCGGGAGTTCCTACAATGAGCAGTTCTTC.

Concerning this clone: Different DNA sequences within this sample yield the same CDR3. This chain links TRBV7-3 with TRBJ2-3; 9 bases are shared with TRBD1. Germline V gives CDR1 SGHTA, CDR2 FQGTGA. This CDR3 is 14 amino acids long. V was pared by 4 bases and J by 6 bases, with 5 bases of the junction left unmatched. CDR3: CASSSGTGRDTQYF. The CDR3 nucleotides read TGTGCCAGCAGCTCCGGGACAGGGAGGGATACGCAGTATTTT. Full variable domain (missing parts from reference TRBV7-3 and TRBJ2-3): GAGVSQTPSNKVTEKGKYVELRCDPISGHTALYWYRQSLGQGPEFLIYFQGTGAADDSGLPNDRFFAVRPEGSVSTLKIQRTERGDSAVYLCASSSGTGRDTQYFGPGTRLTVL.